The clone carrying this TCR beta chain was observed once. Original handling: By means of reference gene primer amplification, nucleated cell counts were estimated. Using immunoSEQ multiplex PCR, the repertoire was profiled, and TCRdb retains in-frame clones only, with some absent. V, J and clone size are taken as reported in that table, and D and trimming were inferred from the DNA itself. The profile shows 65,000 to 100,000 clones, under 85% of them singletons. The sample originates from a study of blood T cell repertoires in COVID-19. Overall study context: T cells, B-cell-depleted T cells, or PBMCs provided the cDNA or gDNA that served as material.

V trimming: 0 bases; J trimming: 2 bases; junction bases outside the gene matches: 4. The CDR3 totals 16 residues. Looked up from germline, CDR1 is SGDLS and CDR2 is YYNGEE. This chain joins TRBV9 and TRBJ2-2; TRBD2 aligns across 7 bases. This receptor was taken from a human donor in a cohort sampled during active COVID-19. Input material: peripheral blood. This CDR3 reads CASSVAPSGNTGELFF. The CDR3 DNA reads TGTGCCAGCAGCGTAGCTCCTAGCGGAAACACCGGGGAGCTGTTTTTT. Variable domain in full (rest from reference TRBV9 and TRBJ2-2): DSGVTQTPKHLITATGQRVTLRCSPRSGDLSVYWYQQSLDQGLQFLIQYYNGEERAKGNILERFSAQQFPDLHSELNLSSLELGDSALYFCASSVAPSGNTGELFFGEGSRLTVL.